The sequence of this T cell receptor beta chain was determined in a study of blood T cell repertoires in COVID-19. Study-level information: The United States, Italy and Spain provided the acute and convalescent COVID-19 samples. PBMCs, B-cell-depleted T cells, or T cells were the source of the cDNA or gDNA that made up the material.

Original methodology: Scientists estimated how many nucleated cells there were by amplifying reference gene primers. Data came from immunoSEQ multiplex PCR; TCRdb stores just in-frame clones and leaves some out. That table furnishes V, J and clone size, whereas the DNA furnished D and trimming. This repertoire shows about 150,000 clones, approximately 85% found once; its top ten account for 0.63%. Seattle patients were enrolled while actively infected and followed longitudinally. The germline V gene has CDR1 SGHVS and CDR2 FQNEAQ. CDR3 length: 14 amino acids. V was pared by 8 bases and J by 5 bases, with 9 bases of the junction left unmatched.

The sequence was obtained from a man aged 55 to 70 with COVID-19, enrolled during active disease. The sample consisted of peripheral blood. This chain uses TRBV7-8 with TRBJ1-1; 9 nucleotides match TRBD1. CDR3 in DNA: TGTGCCAGCTCCCCCGGGACAGGGAGGACTGAAGCTTTCTTT. Translation: CASSPGTGRTEAFF.